This entry is about one T cell receptor beta chain. This specimen comes from a study of blood T cells in healthy people across ages. The use of a sample-barcoded 5' primer and a J-beta primer mix characterized a second PCR of 7 to 11 cycles. A single record per CDR3 protein comes from TCRdb applying MiXCR to the 5' RACE reads. Of just under 550,000 distinct CDR3 sequences in the sample, about 24% were seen once. There are 14 residues in the CDR3. The trim removed 2 bases at V and 4 bases at J, leaving 6 bases unmatched. The germline gives CDR1 DFQATT, CDR2 SNEGSKA (reference sequence). The data also belong to a second study, concerning T cells of mothers and their children. That report notes: Several million TCR beta reads per child versus over 9 million per mother. The data showed no persistent microchimeric T cell clones.

The rearrangement links TRBV20-1 to TRBJ2-7; 9 bases match TRBD1. Source material: blood. This TCR was recovered from a boy under 18 in good health. The CDR3: CSARMGQGSYEQYF. The CDR3 bases are TGCAGTGCTAGAATGGGACAGGGCTCTTACGAGCAGTACTTC.